This TCR beta chain was retrieved from a study of blood T cell repertoires in COVID-19. About the research overall: The United States, Italy and Spain were the sources of the acute and convalescent COVID-19 samples. Nucleic acid was either cDNA or gDNA, and it came from T cells, B-cell-depleted T cells, or PBMCs.

Data came from immunoSEQ multiplex PCR; TCRdb stores just in-frame clones and leaves some out. The sample shows approximately 250,000 clones, under 85% of them seen only once. The CDR3 is 12 amino acids. V was clipped by 3 bases and J by 11 bases; unmatched bases: 7. CDR1 and CDR2 from the germline V gene are SQVTM and ANQGSEA. Sequencing used peripheral blood. The rearrangement joins TRBV29-1 to TRBJ2-3; 8 nucleotides align to TRBD1. This TCR was recovered from a human donor in a cohort sampled during active COVID-19. DNA for the CDR3: TGCAGCGTTGAGGTCACAGGGACAGGGCAGTATTTT. Its protein is CSVEVTGTGQYF.